Here is one T cell receptor (beta chain) with its context. Its specificity is not known. TCRdb's table, derived via immunoSEQ multiplex PCR, lists solely in-frame clones and lacks some. The sample includes 50,000 to 75,000 clones, roughly 70% of them seen just once. The CDR3 is 11 amino acids. The germline V gene has CDR1 DFQATT and CDR2 SNEGSKA (reference sequence). Trimming pared 5 bases from V and 1 base from J, leaving 6 bases between. The data were taken from a study of T cell responses to AZD1222 COVID-19 vaccine. Study in general: Second doses that came at about 4 or about 12 weeks were put together. Broader study findings: Repertoire collection took place solely once the T cell response had peaked. Following two doses of AZD1222, Spike-specific TCR breadth and depth rose. Most donors were white British and more were female, and clonal diversity was possibly underestimated.

This receptor was obtained from an adult in good health. The chain uses TRBV20-1 and TRBJ2-7, with D unresolved. The sequences come from peripheral blood, collected on day 0 of AZD1222 vaccination. The CDR3 bases are TGCAGTGCTTTGGAGTCCTACGAGCAGTACTTC. It translates to CSALESYEQYF.